Below, 11 T cell receptor beta chains from the same sample are listed, as sequenced in a study of type 1 regulatory T cells. Each CDR3 protein is one row after TCRdb ran MiXCR on the reads. The profile shows approximately 23,000 distinct CDR3 sequences, roughly two thirds of them singletons. These receptors lack a known antigen. The sample consisted of cultured T cells, either the whole culture or a sorted T cell fraction (not recorded which). Subset described: Tr1-enriched cell product generated in vitro against host alloantigens. Receptors originate from a human donor in good health.

The chain employs TRBV4-3 and TRBJ2-5; D uncertain. The germline V gene has CDR1 LGHNA and CDR2 YSLEER. CDR3 length: 15 amino acids. Trimming shortened V by 0 bases and J by 0 bases, and 8 bases separated the two germline ends. The CDR3 loop reads CASSQDGAYQETQYF. For the CDR3, the DNA is TGCGCCAGCAGCCAAGACGGCGCGTACCAAGAGACCCAGTACTTC.

The CDR3 loop is CASSLGFTVYEQYF. The CDR3 nucleotides are TGTGCCAGCAGCTTAGGTTTCACGGTTTACGAGCAGTACTTC. This sequence joins TRBV7-2 and TRBJ2-7; D call uncertain. Trimming left V 1 base short and J 4 bases short, with 11 bases between. The CDR3 is 14 residues long. The V gene's germline CDR1 is SGHTA and CDR2 FQGNSA.

The rearrangement uses TRBV5-1 and TRBJ1-1; 7 bases line up with TRBD1. The CDR3 covers 15 residues. The junction had 5 bases not matched to a gene; V was cut back by 2 bases and J by 1 base. Looked up from germline, CDR1 is SGHRS and CDR2 is YFSETQ. CDR3 bases: TGCGCCAGCAGCTTCCCCAGGGGGGAGAACACTGAAGCTTTCTTT. Translating gives CASSFPRGENTEAFF.

The J gene is TRBJ2-3, the V gene TRBV5-5; 8 bases match TRBD1. Germline trimming cut 4 bases from V and 2 bases from J; bases unmatched to any gene: 6. Per the germline V gene, CDR1 is SGHKS and CDR2 is YYEKEE (reference sequence). The CDR3 totals 15 residues. The CDR3 DNA sequence: TGTGCCAGCAGCGACCGACAGGGGACCACAGATACGCAGTATTTT. Its translation: CASSDRQGTTDTQYF.

The J gene is TRBJ2-7, the V gene TRBV6-1; 9 nucleotides align to TRBD1. J was trimmed by 12 bases and V by 6 bases; bases with no gene match: 12. The germline V gene has CDR1 MNHNS and CDR2 SASEGT. The CDR3 extends over 13 amino acids. CDR3 DNA: TGTGCCAGCAGAAGCCCGGGACAGGGAGTTTCGTACTTC. Residues: CASRSPGQGVSYF.

This sequence joins TRBV18 and TRBJ2-5; 8 bases map to TRBD2. In germline, CDR1 is KGHSH, CDR2 LQKENI. V shed 2 bases and J 4 bases; nucleotides not matched to a gene: 3. The CDR3 spans 14 residues. The CDR3 sequence: CASSPVGRGETQYF. CDR3 DNA: TGTGCCAGCTCACCAGTCGGGAGGGGAGAGACCCAGTACTTC.

This clonotype was recorded only once. The V and J genes are TRBV2 and TRBJ1-1; no clear D. CDR1 is SNHLY, CDR2 FYNNEI, per germline. With 1 base removed from V and 2 bases from J, the gap between germline ends came to 5 bases. This CDR3 spans 13 amino acids. The CDR3 is CASSEDGNTEAFF. In DNA, the CDR3 is TGTGCCAGCAGTGAAGATGGCAACACTGAAGCTTTCTTT.

The chain has TRBV5-1 and TRBJ2-1, with 10 bases that match TRBD1. The CDR3 runs to 16 residues. J gave up 6 bases and V 4 bases, and 10 bases lay outside the gene matches. Germline V CDR1 and CDR2: SGHRS, YFSETQ. CDR3 amino acids: CASSLPGQGLPNEQFF. CDR3 bases: TGCGCCAGCAGCCTCCCGGGACAGGGGCTTCCCAATGAGCAGTTCTTC.

A few counts support this clonotype. The chain has TRBV5-1 and TRBJ2-1, with 7 bases matching TRBD1. The length of the CDR3 is 14 residues. V shed 5 bases and J 3 bases; nucleotides not matched to a gene: 5. CDR1 SGHRS and CDR2 YFSETQ come from the germline V gene. The CDR3 protein is CASRTGTVYNEQFF. As DNA, the CDR3 is TGCGCCAGCAGAACCGGGACAGTCTACAATGAGCAGTTCTTC.

This clonotype showed up just once. V is TRBV5-1 and J is TRBJ2-3; TRBD2 might be the D (6 bases). This CDR3 is built from 15 residues. Per the germline V gene, CDR1 is SGHRS and CDR2 is YFSETQ. V was pared by 0 bases and J by 0 bases, with 8 bases between. This chain's CDR3 is CASSLAGVSTDTQYF. CDR3 nucleotides: TGCGCCAGCAGCTTGGCGGGGGTTAGCACAGATACGCAGTATTTT.

J is TRBJ2-2 and V is TRBV5-1; possible D gene TRBD1, 6 bases. The CDR3 consists of 16 residues. V was pared by 6 bases and J by 2 bases, with 17 bases between. Germline V gene sequence: CDR1 SGHRS, CDR2 YFSETQ. CDR3 DNA: TGCGCCAGCAAACTTCGGGCAGGGGCAAACACCGGGGAGCTGTTTTTT. Amino acids: CASKLRAGANTGELFF. The full variable domain, in which reference TRBV5-1 and TRBJ2-2 provide the parts outside the CDR3, is KAGVTQTPRYLIKTRGQQVTLSCSPISGHRSVSWYQQTPGQGLQFLFEYFSETQRNKGNFPGRFSGRQFSNSRSEMNVSTLELGDSALYLCASKLRAGANTGELFFGEGSRLTVL.